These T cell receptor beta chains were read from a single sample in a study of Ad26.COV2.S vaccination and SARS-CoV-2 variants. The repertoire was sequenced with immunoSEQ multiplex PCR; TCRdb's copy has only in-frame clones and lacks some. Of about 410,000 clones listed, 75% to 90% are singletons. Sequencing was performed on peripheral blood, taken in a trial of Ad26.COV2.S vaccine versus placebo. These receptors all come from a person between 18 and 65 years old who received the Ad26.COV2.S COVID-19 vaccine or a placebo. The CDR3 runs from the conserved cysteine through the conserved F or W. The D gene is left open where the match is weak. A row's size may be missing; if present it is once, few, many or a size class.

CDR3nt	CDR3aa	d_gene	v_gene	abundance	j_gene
TGTGCCAGCAGCGTAACGGGAAAAATCACCGGGGAGCTGTTTTTT	CASSVTGKITGELFF	NA	TRBV9	NA	TRBJ2-2
TGTGCCAGCAGCCAAGACCCAGGTGGCAAAAACATTCAGTACTTC	CASSQDPGGKNIQYF	NA	TRBV4-2	NA	TRBJ2-4
TGTGCCAGCAGTGAAAGGACTAGCGGGGCCGCCAGCTCCTACGAGCAGTACTTC	CASSERTSGAASSYEQYF	TRBD2	TRBV6-1	NA	TRBJ2-7
TGTGCCAGCAGCTTGGACAGGGTGAGCACAGATACGCAGTATTTT	CASSLDRVSTDTQYF	TRBD1	TRBV25-1	NA	TRBJ2-3
TGTGCCAGTAGCACGCGCGACAGGGCCTCTAACTATGGCTACACCTTC	CASSTRDRASNYGYTF	TRBD1	TRBV19	NA	TRBJ1-2
TGTGCCAGCAGCTTGCGCGAGGAGACCCAGTACTTC	CASSLREETQYF	NA	TRBV5-6	NA	TRBJ2-5
TGCGCCAGCAGCTCTACAGGGACGTTCACTGAAGCTTTCTTT	CASSSTGTFTEAFF	NA	TRBV5-1	NA	TRBJ1-1
TGTGCCAGTAGCGCTAGCGGGGGGAACCAAGAGACCCAGTACTTC	CASSASGGNQETQYF	TRBD2	TRBV19	NA	TRBJ2-5
TGCGCCAGCAGTGAGCGGGGGGGGAACACCATATATTTT	CASSERGGNTIYF	NA	TRBV10-2	NA	TRBJ1-3
TGTGCCAGCAGTGAAGGGGGACAGTGGGTATTGGAAGCTTTCTTT	CASSEGGQWVLEAFF	TRBD1	TRBV6-1	NA	TRBJ1-1
TGTGCCAGCAGTTACTCGGTGGGGAACACTGAAGCTTTCTTT	CASSYSVGNTEAFF	NA	TRBV6-5	once	TRBJ1-1
TGCGCCAGCAGTGAGTCCTCCGGGACTAGCGCGGCGGATACGCAGTATTTT	CASSESSGTSAADTQYF	TRBD2	TRBV10-1	NA	TRBJ2-3
TGTGCCAGCAGTTACTCGAAGGCAGCTTCTTACGAGCAGTACTTC	CASSYSKAASYEQYF	NA	TRBV6-5	once	TRBJ2-7
TGTGCCAGCAGTTACTCGGCCAGGGGTAATTCACCCCTCCACTTT	CASSYSARGNSPLHF	NA	TRBV6-2/TRBV6-3	NA	TRBJ1-6
TGCAGTGCCACGTACCTAAATGAGCAGTTCTTC	CSATYLNEQFF	NA	TRBV20-1	NA	TRBJ2-1
TGTGCCAGCAGCTGGGCGGCTGACTACAATGAGCAGTTCTTC	CASSWAADYNEQFF	NA	TRBV5-6	NA	TRBJ2-1
TGTGCCAGCAGCCCCGCTGGGGGGCAAGAGACCCAGTACTTC	CASSPAGGQETQYF	NA	TRBV11-2	NA	TRBJ2-5
TGCACCAGCAGCAGATGTCGTGCCTTGGACAAAACTAACTATGGCTACACCTTC	CTSSRCRALDKTNYGYTF	NA	TRBV1	NA	TRBJ1-2
TGTGCCAGCAGCCCATCCGGGACAGCGCATTACAATGAGCAGTTCTTC	CASSPSGTAHYNEQFF	TRBD1	TRBV5-5	NA	TRBJ2-1
TGTGCCAGCAGCTTAGAGGGCAGGGGTTATGGCTACACCTTC	CASSLEGRGYGYTF	NA	TRBV11-2	NA	TRBJ1-2
TGTGCCAGCAGTTCGCAGAGGCACTATGGCTACACCTTC	CASSSQRHYGYTF	NA	TRBV6-5	NA	TRBJ1-2
TGCAGTGCTAGTTTACCAGGACTAGCGGGGGGAGAGACCCAGTACTTC	CSASLPGLAGGETQYF	TRBD2	TRBV20-1	NA	TRBJ2-5
TGCAGCGCGACAGGGGGGGCCGGGGAGCTGTTTTTT	CSATGGAGELFF	TRBD1	TRBV29-1	NA	TRBJ2-2
TGTGCCAGCAGCTTTGTTTTGGGGGATAAGACCCAGTACTTC	CASSFVLGDKTQYF	NA	TRBV5-4	NA	TRBJ2-5
TGTGCCAGTACCAAACGAGGACAGGGGGCGGGGGAGCTGTTTTTT	CASTKRGQGAGELFF	TRBD1	TRBV19	NA	TRBJ2-2
TGCGCCAGCAGCCAAGACATGGGGACTGAAGCTTTCTTT	CASSQDMGTEAFF	NA	TRBV4-1	once	TRBJ1-1
TGTGCCAGCAGCTTAGCGGGGGGCCCCTACAATGAGCAGTTCTTC	CASSLAGGPYNEQFF	NA	TRBV7-2	NA	TRBJ2-1
TGTGCTAGTGGTTTGGGACTAGCGGTTGTAGATACGCAGTATTTT	CASGLGLAVVDTQYF	TRBD2	TRBV12-5	NA	TRBJ2-3
TGTGCCAGCAGCACAGGGGCGGGGTACGAGCAGTACTTC	CASSTGAGYEQYF	NA	TRBV11-3	NA	TRBJ2-7
TGTGCCAGCACCCGGTCCGGGGGTGAAGCTTTCTTT	CASTRSGGEAFF	NA	TRBV12-3/TRBV12-4	NA	TRBJ1-1
TGTGCCACCAGTGATTCAGGGGGCTATCAGCCCCAGCATTTT	CATSDSGGYQPQHF	TRBD1	TRBV24-1	NA	TRBJ1-5
TGCGCCAGCAGCCAAGAAGGGCGGACTAGCAGACACAATGAGCAGTTCTTC	CASSQEGRTSRHNEQFF	TRBD2	TRBV4-1	NA	TRBJ2-1
TGTGCCAGCTCACAGGAGTCCTTAGTTCGGGCCTACAATGAGCAGTTCTTC	CASSQESLVRAYNEQFF	NA	TRBV18	NA	TRBJ2-1
TGCGCCAGCAGCCAGGACCCGACTAGCGGAAACACAGATACGCAGTATTTT	CASSQDPTSGNTDTQYF	TRBD2	TRBV4-1	NA	TRBJ2-3
TGTGCCAGCAGCAGGACTTTGGGTTTGGGTAAAGAGACCCAGTACTTC	CASSRTLGLGKETQYF	NA	TRBV14	NA	TRBJ2-5
TGCAGCGCCGAAGGTACAGCAAGCACAGATACGCAGTATTTT	CSAEGTASTDTQYF	NA	TRBV29-1	NA	TRBJ2-3
TGTGCCTCGACCGGGACTAGCGGGTTACTCGATGGAACAGATACGCAGTATTTT	CASTGTSGLLDGTDTQYF	TRBD2	TRBV15	NA	TRBJ2-3
TGTGCCAGCATAAGAGGAGGAGGGCCCTATGGCTACACCTTC	CASIRGGGPYGYTF	NA	TRBV7-9	NA	TRBJ1-2
TGTGCCAGCAGAGCGGGGTACACTGAAGCTTTCTTT	CASRAGYTEAFF	NA	TRBV27	NA	TRBJ1-1
TGTGCCAGCAGCCCGGGAACGAGATTAATCTTC	CASSPGTRLIF	NA	TRBV7-9	NA	TRBJ2-1
TGTGCCAGCAGTGAATGGGCTAGCGGGGTAGGTGAGCAGTTCTTC	CASSEWASGVGEQFF	TRBD2	TRBV6-1	NA	TRBJ2-1
TGTGCCAGCAGCTACTACAGGGCTGGTCGCAATGAGCAGTTCTTC	CASSYYRAGRNEQFF	NA	TRBV7-2	once	TRBJ2-1
TGTGCCAGCAAGTGGAGGACAGCAGTCACCGGGGAGCTGTTTTTT	CASKWRTAVTGELFF	NA	TRBV6-5	NA	TRBJ2-2
TGCGCCAGCAGCCAAGAAAAAGATTTGTTCGGTGAAAAACTGTTTTTT	CASSQEKDLFGEKLFF	NA	TRBV4-1	once	TRBJ1-4
TGTGCCAGCAGTGGGCCCGGGAAACTCTACGAGCAGTACTTC	CASSGPGKLYEQYF	NA	TRBV25-1	NA	TRBJ2-7
TGTGCCACCAGTGATCTCGGCAGGGGGAACACCGGGGAGCTGTTTTTT	CATSDLGRGNTGELFF	NA	TRBV24-1	NA	TRBJ2-2
TGCGCCAGCAGCCAAGATGGGCCTAGCGGGGGCCCTAGCACAGATACGCAGTATTTT	CASSQDGPSGGPSTDTQYF	TRBD2	TRBV4-3	NA	TRBJ2-3
TGTGCCAGCAGTAATCGGGACAGGGGGTTTATGAACACTGAAGCTTTCTTT	CASSNRDRGFMNTEAFF	TRBD1	TRBV27	NA	TRBJ1-1
TGCGCCAGCAGCCAAGGGGTAAGGACTAGCGGGGGCCATGCCTACAATGAGCAGTTCTTC	CASSQGVRTSGGHAYNEQFF	TRBD2	TRBV4-3	NA	TRBJ2-1
TGTGCCAGCAGGACCACAGGAAAACTCTACGAGCAGTACTTC	CASRTTGKLYEQYF	NA	TRBV5-6	NA	TRBJ2-7
TGTGCCAGCTCACAACTGGAGGGGCAGTACTTC	CASSQLEGQYF	NA	TRBV18	NA	TRBJ2-7
TGTGCCAGCAGCCAACGGGCGAACGTCCTGACTTTC	CASSQRANVLTF	NA	TRBV6-4	NA	TRBJ2-6